The 21 T cell receptor beta chains below all came from one sample that was sequenced in a study of beta chain features in type 1 diabetes. Points from the study as a whole: In every one of the four CD4+ subsets, TCRB CDR3s were moderately but significantly shorter in Type 1 diabetes patients.

Investigators reverse transcribed all isolated RNA, so they sequenced expressed TCRB transcripts. Profiled with immunoSEQ multiplex PCR; TCRdb holds only in-frame clones, not every one. Among more than 25,000 clones, less than 60% were seen once, and the ten largest hold 1.5%. Their recognized antigens are unknown. Sequences were obtained from Tregs from blood. The receptors originated from a woman aged 18-29 years with type 1 diabetes.

In DNA, the CDR3 is TGTGCCAGCAGCTTAACTAGTACTTCCTACGAGCAGTACTTC. Translation gives CASSLTSTSYEQYF. The chain combines TRBV7-2 with TRBJ2-7; TRBD2 might be the D (5 bases). The length of the CDR3 is 14 residues. The germline gives CDR1 SGHTA, CDR2 FQGNSA. The ends were cut back, 2 bases at V and 1 base at J, with 9 bases in the middle.

This clone has more than one count but fewer than ten. The chain combines TRBV19 with TRBJ2-1; 8 bases line up with TRBD1. J was trimmed by 8 bases and V by 5 bases; bases with no gene match: 11. The CDR3 contains 15 residues. Germline assignment: CDR1 LNHDA and CDR2 SQIVND (reference sequence). In nucleotides, the CDR3 is TGTGCCAGTAGTCAGGGGGCGGGCCGGACCGATGAGCAGTTCTTC. Encoded protein: CASSQGAGRTDEQFF.

This CDR3 reads CASSLSGRAGDGELFF. The CDR3 DNA reads TGTGCCAGCAGCTTGAGCGGACGGGCCGGGGACGGGGAGCTGTTTTTT. The genes are TRBV7-3 and TRBJ2-2, with D possibly being TRBD2 (5 bases). V shed 3 bases and J shed 7 bases, with 18 bases lying between them. The CDR3 totals 16 residues. Per germline, CDR1 SGHTA and CDR2 FQGTGA.

The gene calls are TRBV18 and TRBJ1-4; 7 nucleotides match TRBD1. There are 16 residues in the CDR3. V lost 0 bases and J lost 4; bases outside the gene matches: 5. The germline CDR1 and CDR2 sequences are KGHSH and LQKENI. The CDR3, as DNA: TGTGCCAGCTCACCACCCGGGACAGCATTTAATGAAAAACTGTTTTTT. It translates to CASSPPGTAFNEKLFF.

The V call is TRBV6-5, the J call TRBJ2-7; D is unclear. Trimming left V 0 bases short and J 2 bases short, with 14 bases between. This CDR3 is built from 16 residues. CDR1 is MNHEY and CDR2 is SVGAGI in the germline V gene. The CDR3 here is CASSYSKSRFAYEQYF. In DNA form, the CDR3 reads TGTGCCAGCAGTTACTCGAAATCCAGATTTGCCTACGAGCAGTACTTC.

Details on this clone: Other DNA variants within this sample encode the same CDR3. The chain recombines TRBV5-6 with TRBJ2-5, with TRBD2 matching 8 bases. CDR1 is SGHDT, CDR2 YYEEEE, per germline. The ends lost 7 bases at V and 4 bases at J; junction bases unmatched: 3. The CDR3 sequence is 12 residues long. The CDR3 loop is CASGGGRETQYF. The CDR3 DNA reads TGTGCCAGCGGCGGGGGGCGAGAGACCCAGTACTTC. The whole variable domain, remainder taken from reference TRBV5-6 and TRBJ2-5, is DAGVTQSPTHLIKTRGQQVTLRCSPKSGHDTVSWYQQALGQGPQFIFQYYEEEERQRGNFPDRFSGHQFPNYSSELNVNALLLGDSALYLCASGGGRETQYFGPGTRLLVL.

This chain links TRBV30 with TRBJ2-2; D call uncertain. The CDR3 is made up of 10 amino acids. The germline V gene has CDR1 GTSNPN and CDR2 SVGIG (reference sequence). V lost 3 bases and J lost 7, with 3 bases in between. Here the CDR3 DNA reads TGTGCCTGGAGCCTCGGGGAGCTGTTTTTT. Translation gives CAWSLGELFF.

The V call is TRBV6-1, the J call TRBJ2-4, with 9 nucleotides matching TRBD2. Germline V gives CDR1 MNHNS, CDR2 SASEGT. The length of the CDR3 is 14 residues. The trim removed 9 bases at V and 7 bases at J, leaving 10 bases unmatched. The CDR3 region is CASASGTIRNIQYF. The CDR3 DNA is TGTGCCAGTGCTAGCGGGACCATCCGGAACATTCAGTACTTC.

This clone was picked up a small number of times. The chain combines TRBV5-1 with TRBJ2-1; weak D call: TRBD2 (6 bases). This CDR3 spans 16 amino acids. Germline CDR1 is SGHRS and CDR2 is YFSETQ. The V and J ends lost 7 bases and 0 bases respectively, with 17 bases between them. Written as DNA, the CDR3 is TGCGCCAGCGTTCTTAGCGGAAGTAGCTCCTACAATGAGCAGTTCTTC. Protein: CASVLSGSSSYNEQFF.

This clone has only a few counts. The chain carries TRBV10-3 and TRBJ2-3; D possibly corresponds to TRBD2 (6 bases). The CDR3 spans 13 residues. Germline CDR1 ENHRY, CDR2 SYGVKD. V lost 4 bases and J 6 bases, leaving 11 bases between the germline ends. CDR3 residues: CAISASGADTQYF. DNA for the CDR3: TGTGCCATCAGTGCTTCGGGAGCCGATACGCAGTATTTT.

Only a few counts were recorded for this clone. This chain joins TRBV29-1 and TRBJ2-3; tentative D call: TRBD2 (6 bases). CDR1 and CDR2 (germline): SQVTM, ANQGSEA. V dropped 8 bases and J dropped 0 bases, with 18 bases sitting between them. The CDR3 sequence is 15 residues long. The CDR3 here is CSLRGVAGSTDTQYF. Here the CDR3 DNA reads TGCAGCCTACGCGGGGTGGCAGGGAGCACAGATACGCAGTATTTT.

This sequence joins TRBV7-2 and TRBJ1-5; D possibly corresponds to TRBD1 (5 bases). This CDR3 is built from 15 residues. The germline gives CDR1 SGHTA, CDR2 FQGNSA. The V gene lost 1 base and the J gene lost 0 bases, with 7 bases spanning the gap. The CDR3 DNA is TGTGCCAGCAGCTTAGGGGACTATAGCAATCAGCCCCAGCATTTT. Its translation is CASSLGDYSNQPQHF.

This chain connects TRBV6-5 to TRBJ1-5; 7 nucleotides agree with TRBD1. V dropped 6 bases and J dropped 6; count of bases not matched to a gene: 11. CDR1 is MNHEY and CDR2 is SVGAGI in the germline V gene. This CDR3 contains 15 residues. This CDR3 is CASRPTGASRQPQHF. The CDR3 DNA sequence: TGTGCCAGCAGACCCACAGGGGCTTCGCGTCAGCCCCAGCATTTT.

The rearrangement links TRBV4-1 to TRBJ1-2; 10 nucleotides match TRBD1. CDR3 length: 15 residues. Germline V gene sequence: CDR1 MGHRA, CDR2 YSYEKL. V was clipped by 5 bases and J by 8 bases; unmatched bases: 11. CDR3 in DNA: TGCGCCAGCAGCACCTGGACAGGGGGATTTTGGGGCTACACCTTC. Translation: CASSTWTGGFWGYTF.

The gene calls are TRBV27 and TRBJ1-4; unclear D gene. CDR3 size: 14 residues. Germline V gives CDR1 MNHEY, CDR2 SMNVEV (reference sequence). Trimming removed 3 bases from V and 0 bases from J, with 5 bases in between. This CDR3 reads CASSFAATNEKLFF. As DNA, the CDR3 is TGTGCCAGCAGTTTTGCGGCAACTAATGAAAAACTGTTTTTT.

J is TRBJ2-7 and V is TRBV7-2; no firm D call. The CDR3 spans 13 residues. V was clipped by 2 bases and J by 5 bases, with 10 bases between them. Germline V gene lookup returns CDR1 SGHTA and CDR2 FQGNSA. In DNA form, the CDR3 reads TGTGCCAGCAGCTTACAGGAAGGCGACGAGCAGTACTTC. Translating gives CASSLQEGDEQYF.

As concerns this clone: The sample carries other DNA sequences with the same CDR3. V gene TRBV7-2 combines with J gene TRBJ2-2, with TRBD2 identical over 10 bases. Germline V lookup: CDR1 SGHTA, CDR2 FQGNSA. The V and J ends lost 2 bases and 2 bases, in that order; junction bases with no gene match: 8. This CDR3 has 18 amino acids. CDR3 sequence: CASSLRGLAEANTGELFF. In DNA form, the CDR3 reads TGTGCCAGCAGCTTAAGAGGACTAGCGGAGGCCAACACCGGGGAGCTGTTTTTT. Full variable domain (missing parts from reference TRBV7-2 and TRBJ2-2): GAGVSQSPSNKVTEKGKDVELRCDPISGHTALYWYRQSLGQGLEFLIYFQGNSAPDKSGLPSDRFSAERTGGSVSTLTIQRTQQEDSAVYLCASSLRGLAEANTGELFFGEGSRLTVL.

This clone was seen only a few times. The V call is TRBV28, the J call TRBJ2-3, with TRBD2 as a possible D gene (5 bases). CDR1 is MDHEN, CDR2 SYDVKM, per germline. V shed 11 bases and J shed 2 bases, with 14 bases lying between them. The CDR3 sequence is 13 residues long. In DNA, the CDR3 is TGTGCCGCAGCTAGCAGACCCACAGATACGCAGTATTTT. Amino acids: CAAASRPTDTQYF. The full variable domain, in which reference TRBV28 and TRBJ2-3 provide the parts outside the CDR3, is DVKVTQSSRYLVKRTGEKVFLECVQDMDHENMFWYRQDPGLGLRLIYFSYDVKMKEKGDIPEGYSVSREKKERFSLILESASTNQTSMYLCAAASRPTDTQYFGPGTRLTVL.

The chain couples TRBV28 to TRBJ1-2; TRBD1 matches 9 bases. The V gene end was trimmed by 10 bases and the J gene end by 6 bases; junction bases not matched to a gene: 15. This CDR3 has 15 residues. Germline lookup yields CDR1 MDHEN and CDR2 SYDVKM. As DNA, the CDR3 is TGTGCCACTGAAGGGGGACAGGGCCCGTCGGATGGCTACACCTTC. It encodes CATEGGQGPSDGYTF.

The chain carries TRBV28 and TRBJ2-5; D remains ambiguous. Looked up from germline, CDR1 is MDHEN and CDR2 is SYDVKM. V shed 4 bases and J shed 0 bases, with 3 bases lying between them. The CDR3 has 12 amino acids. The CDR3 DNA sequence: TGTGCCAGCAGTTCGTACCAAGAGACCCAGTACTTC. Its protein is CASSSYQETQYF.

The chain joins TRBV5-4 to TRBJ2-5, with TRBD2 identical over 7 bases. The DNA end is more similar to TRBJ2-7, so the J call may be wrong. This CDR3 contains 14 residues. The germline V gene encodes CDR1 SGHNT and CDR2 YYREEE (reference sequence). The CDR3 loop is CASSLGREAYEQYF. The CDR3 bases are TGTGCCAGCAGCTTGGGACGGGAGGCCTACGAGCAGTACTTC.